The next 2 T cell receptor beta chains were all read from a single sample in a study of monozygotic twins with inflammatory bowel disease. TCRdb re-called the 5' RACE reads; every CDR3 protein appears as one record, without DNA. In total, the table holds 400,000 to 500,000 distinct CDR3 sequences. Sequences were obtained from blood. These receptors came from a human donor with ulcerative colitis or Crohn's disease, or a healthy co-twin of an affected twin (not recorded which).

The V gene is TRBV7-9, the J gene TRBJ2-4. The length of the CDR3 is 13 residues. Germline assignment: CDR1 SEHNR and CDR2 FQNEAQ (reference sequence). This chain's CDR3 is CASSLVGENIQYF.

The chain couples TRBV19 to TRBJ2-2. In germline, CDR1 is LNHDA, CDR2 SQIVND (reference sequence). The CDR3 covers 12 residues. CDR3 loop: CASTRGSGELFF. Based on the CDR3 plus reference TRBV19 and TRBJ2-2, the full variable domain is DGGITQSPKYLFRKEGQNVTLSCEQNLNHDAMYWYRQDPGQGLRLIYYSQIVNDFQKGDIAEGYSVSREKKESFPLTVTSAQKNPTAFYLCASTRGSGELFFGEGSRLTVL.